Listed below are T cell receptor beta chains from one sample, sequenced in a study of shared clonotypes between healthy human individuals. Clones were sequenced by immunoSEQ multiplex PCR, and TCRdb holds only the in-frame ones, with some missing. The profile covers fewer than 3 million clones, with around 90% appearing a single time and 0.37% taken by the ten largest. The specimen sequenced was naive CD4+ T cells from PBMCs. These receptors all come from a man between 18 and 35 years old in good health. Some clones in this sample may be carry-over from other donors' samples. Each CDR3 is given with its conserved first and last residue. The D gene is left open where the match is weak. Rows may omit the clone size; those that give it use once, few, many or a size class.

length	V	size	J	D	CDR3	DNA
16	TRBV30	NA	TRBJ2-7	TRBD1	CAWSPLIGTGTYEQYF	TGTGCCTGGAGTCCCTTAATCGGGACAGGGACCTACGAGCAGTACTTC
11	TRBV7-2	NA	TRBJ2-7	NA	CASSSRLETYF	TGTGCCAGCAGCTCAAGACTGGAAACGTACTTC
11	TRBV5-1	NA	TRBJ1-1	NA	CASSLGSEAFF	TGCGCCAGCAGCTTGGGCTCTGAAGCTTTCTTT
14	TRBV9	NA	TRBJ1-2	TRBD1	CASSLDRGRDGYTF	TGTGCCAGCAGCCTAGACAGGGGACGGGATGGCTACACCTTC
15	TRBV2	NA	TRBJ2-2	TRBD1	CASRGTGRDTGELFF	TGTGCCAGCAGGGGGACAGGGAGGGATACCGGGGAGCTGTTTTTT
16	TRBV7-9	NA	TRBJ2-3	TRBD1	CASSFAGTGGTDTQYF	TGTGCCAGCAGCTTCGCCGGGACAGGGGGCACAGATACGCAGTATTTT
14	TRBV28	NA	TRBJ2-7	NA	CATTPLSAAYEQYF	TGTGCCACTACCCCCCTCTCGGCTGCCTACGAGCAGTACTTC
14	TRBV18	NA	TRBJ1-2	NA	CASSPGGAAYGYTF	TGTGCCAGCTCGCCGGGGGGGGCTGCCTATGGCTACACCTTC
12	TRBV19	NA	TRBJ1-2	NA	CASSPQTYGYTF	TGTGCCAGTTCCCCTCAGACCTATGGCTACACCTTC
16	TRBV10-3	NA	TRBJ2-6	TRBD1	CAGRPGQGAGANVLTF	TGTGCCGGCCGCCCGGGACAGGGGGCTGGGGCCAACGTCCTGACTTTC
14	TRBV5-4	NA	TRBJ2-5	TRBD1	CASSTDRVGETQYF	TGTGCCAGCAGCACCGACAGGGTGGGAGAGACCCAGTACTTC
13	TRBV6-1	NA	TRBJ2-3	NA	CASRGGGTVTQYF	TGTGCCAGCAGAGGTGGCGGGACAGTTACGCAGTATTTT
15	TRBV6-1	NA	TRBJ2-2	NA	CASSEASGSTGELFF	TGTGCCAGCAGTGAAGCGTCGGGGTCCACCGGGGAGCTGTTTTTT
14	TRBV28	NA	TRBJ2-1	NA	CASSLRAMYNEQFF	TGTGCCAGCAGTTTACGGGCTATGTACAATGAGCAGTTCTTC
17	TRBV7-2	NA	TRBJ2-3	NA	CASSLRGETVSTDTQYF	TGTGCCAGCAGCTTACGAGGGGAGACAGTCAGCACAGATACGCAGTATTTT
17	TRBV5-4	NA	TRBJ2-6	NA	CASSTRTVYSGANVLTF	TGTGCCAGCAGCACTAGGACAGTCTACTCTGGGGCCAACGTCCTGACTTTC
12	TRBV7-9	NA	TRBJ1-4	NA	CASRLWEAKLFF	TGTGCCAGCAGACTCTGGGAAGCAAAACTGTTTTTT
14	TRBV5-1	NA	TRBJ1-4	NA	CASSFGQPNEKLFF	TGCGCCAGCAGCTTTGGACAGCCCAATGAAAAACTGTTTTTT
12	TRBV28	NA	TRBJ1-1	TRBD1	CASSLKGQGGFF	TGTGCCAGCAGTTTAAAGGGACAGGGGGGTTTCTTT
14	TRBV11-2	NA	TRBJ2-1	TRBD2	CASSSTSGSNEQFF	TGTGCCAGCAGCTCGACTAGCGGGAGCAATGAGCAGTTCTTC
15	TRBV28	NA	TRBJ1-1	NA	CASRTTGNQNTEAFF	TGTGCCAGCAGGACCACAGGGAACCAGAACACTGAAGCTTTCTTT
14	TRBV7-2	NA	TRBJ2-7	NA	CASSFTGPQDEQYF	TGTGCCAGCAGCTTTACGGGGCCCCAAGATGAGCAGTACTTC
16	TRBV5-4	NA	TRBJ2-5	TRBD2	CASSHPRREGQETQYF	TGTGCCAGCAGCCATCCACGGCGGGAGGGCCAGGAGACCCAGTACTTC
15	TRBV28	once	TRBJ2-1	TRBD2	CASSLSSGRASEQFF	TGTGCCAGCAGTTTATCTAGCGGGAGGGCCAGTGAGCAGTTCTTC
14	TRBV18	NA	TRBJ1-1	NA	CASSQTDQNTEAFF	TGTGCCAGCTCACAAACAGACCAGAACACTGAAGCTTTCTTT
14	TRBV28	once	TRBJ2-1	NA	CASRWVMGSSEQFF	TGTGCCAGCAGATGGGTGATGGGGTCGAGTGAGCAGTTCTTC
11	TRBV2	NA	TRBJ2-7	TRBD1	CASRTGFEQYF	TGTGCCAGCAGGACAGGGTTCGAGCAGTACTTC
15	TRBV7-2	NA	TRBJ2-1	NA	CASSRRTQTYNEQFF	TGTGCCAGCAGCCGGAGGACGCAAACCTACAATGAGCAGTTCTTC
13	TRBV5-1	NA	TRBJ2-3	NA	CASSFTPADTQYF	TGCGCCAGCAGTTTCACCCCGGCAGATACGCAGTATTTT
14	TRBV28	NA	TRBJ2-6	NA	CASYAASGANVLTF	TGTGCCAGCTACGCAGCCTCTGGGGCCAACGTCCTGACTTTC
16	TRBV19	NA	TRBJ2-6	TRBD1	CASRTPGQGRANVLTF	TGTGCCAGTAGGACCCCGGGACAGGGAAGGGCCAACGTCCTGACTTTC
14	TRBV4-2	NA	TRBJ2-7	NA	CASSQGLENYEQYF	TGTGCCAGCAGCCAAGGACTGGAAAACTACGAGCAGTACTTC
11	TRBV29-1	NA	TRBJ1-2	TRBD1	CSVGTGDNYTF	TGCAGCGTAGGGACAGGGGATAACTACACCTTC
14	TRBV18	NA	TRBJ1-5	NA	CASSPSQSNQPQHF	TGTGCCAGCTCACCAAGCCAGAGCAATCAGCCCCAGCATTTT
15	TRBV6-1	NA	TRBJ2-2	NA	CASSARGTPTGELFF	TGTGCCAGCAGTGCTCGCGGGACACCTACCGGGGAGCTGTTTTTT
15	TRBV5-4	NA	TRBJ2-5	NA	CASSLGPPGKETQYF	TGTGCCAGCAGCTTAGGTCCCCCGGGAAAGGAGACCCAGTACTTC
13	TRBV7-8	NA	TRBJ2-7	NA	CASSPTYSPEQYF	TGTGCCAGCAGCCCTACATATTCCCCCGAGCAGTACTTC
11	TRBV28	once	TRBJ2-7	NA	CASSYRAEQYF	TGTGCCAGCAGTTACAGGGCCGAGCAGTACTTC
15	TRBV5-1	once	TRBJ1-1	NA	CASSLVAALNTEAFF	TGCGCCAGCAGCTTGGTGGCGGCTTTGAACACTGAAGCTTTCTTT
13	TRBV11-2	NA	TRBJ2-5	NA	CASSRDLQETQYF	TGTGCCAGCAGCCGGGACCTCCAAGAGACCCAGTACTTC
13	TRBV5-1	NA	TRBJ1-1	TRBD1	CASSRGTGHEAFF	TGCGCCAGCAGCCGAGGGACAGGCCATGAAGCTTTCTTT